The 19 T cell receptor beta chains below were found in one sample sequenced in a study of blood T cells in healthy people across ages. Sample-barcoded 5' priming and a J-beta primer mix drove a second PCR of about 7 to 11 cycles. In TCRdb, the 5' RACE reads were re-called with MiXCR into one record per CDR3 protein. The sample carries around 800,000 distinct CDR3 sequences, 44% recorded once. The sequencing sample was made of blood. The receptors here all came from a man aged 55 to 70 in good health.

This clonotype was observed a handful of times. The chain recombines TRBV7-2 with TRBJ2-1; D perhaps matches TRBD2 (6 bases). This CDR3 region has 17 residues. Trimming stripped 0 bases from V and 3 bases from J, with 15 bases between. Germline lookup yields CDR1 SGHTA and CDR2 FQGNSA. This chain's CDR3 is CASSLALVRDFYNEQFF. The CDR3 DNA is TGTGCCAGCAGCTTAGCGCTAGTCAGGGACTTCTACAATGAGCAGTTCTTC.

This clonotype has just a few counts. The rearrangement uses TRBV7-2 and TRBJ2-1; 11 bases are shared with TRBD2. The trim removed 4 bases at V and 1 base at J, leaving 9 bases unmatched. This CDR3 comprises 18 residues. Germline values: CDR1 SGHTA, CDR2 FQGNSA. The CDR3 DNA is TGTGCCAGCAGCTGGTTGCTAGCGGGGGGCCTATCCTACAATGAGCAGTTCTTC. Its translation: CASSWLLAGGLSYNEQFF.

The chain employs TRBV4-3 and TRBJ2-7, with 9 bases lining up with TRBD1. The trim removed 3 bases at V and 7 bases at J, leaving 13 bases unmatched. The CDR3 contains 16 residues. Germline values: CDR1 LGHNA, CDR2 YSLEER. In DNA, the CDR3 is TGCGCCAGCAGCCAGGGTACAGGGGGCGCATGGAATGAGCAGTACTTC. Translated: CASSQGTGGAWNEQYF.

In the case of this clonotype: Just one base apart from a much larger clone, this may be a read error. J is TRBJ1-4 and V is TRBV7-2; TRBD1 might be the D (5 bases). CDR3 length: 14 residues. Germline values: CDR1 SGHTA, CDR2 FQGNSA. V lost 7 bases and J 8 bases, leaving 17 bases between the germline ends. DNA for the CDR3: TGTGCCAGCAACATAAGGGGAGGCCGGGAAAAACTGTTTTTT. This encodes CASNIRGGREKLFF.

The chain couples TRBV12-3 or TRBV12-4 to TRBJ2-3, with D perhaps matching TRBD2 (6 bases). The germline V and J ends were trimmed by 6 bases and 5 bases, with 27 bases remaining between them. The CDR3 runs to 18 residues. CDR3 DNA sequence: TGTGCCAGCAGCCCCCCCTTTGGCGGGACCCGAAAGGGAGATACGCAGTATTTT. This sequence encodes CASSPPFGGTRKGDTQYF.

The V gene is TRBV7-2, the J gene TRBJ2-5; tentatively, D is TRBD2 (7 bases). This CDR3 region has 16 residues. CDR1 SGHTA and CDR2 FQGNSA come from the germline V gene. With 1 base removed from V and 2 bases from J, the gap between germline ends came to 14 bases. CDR3 sequence: CASSLDGGLRQETQYF. The CDR3 DNA follows: TGTGCCAGCAGCTTAGACGGGGGGCTCAGGCAAGAGACCCAGTACTTC. The whole variable domain, remainder taken from reference TRBV7-2 and TRBJ2-5, is GAGVSQSPSNKVTEKGKDVELRCDPISGHTALYWYRQSLGQGLEFLIYFQGNSAPDKSGLPSDRFSAERTGGSVSTLTIQRTQQEDSAVYLCASSLDGGLRQETQYFGPGTRLLVL.

This clonotype turned up a few times. V is TRBV7-2 and J is TRBJ1-6; 9 bases align to TRBD1. V lost 4 bases to trimming and J lost 8 bases; unmatched junction nucleotides: 6. This CDR3 is built from 15 residues. Germline V gene lookup returns CDR1 SGHTA and CDR2 FQGNSA. The CDR3: CASSWGQGGDSPLHF. CDR3 sequence (DNA): TGTGCCAGCAGCTGGGGACAGGGCGGGGATTCACCCCTCCACTTT.

The chain employs TRBV20-1 and TRBJ2-7, with D perhaps TRBD1 or TRBD2 (5 bases each). CDR1 is DFQATT, CDR2 SNEGSKA, per germline (reference sequence). V was pared by 0 bases and J by 9 bases, with 27 bases between. The CDR3 contains 17 residues. CDR3 coding DNA: TGCAGTGCTAGAGATGGGGACGACACCTCAAAGAATCGCGGGCAGTACTTC. Its translation: CSARDGDDTSKNRGQYF.

This clonotype has a handful of counts. The chain couples TRBV11-2 to TRBJ2-1, with 7 bases matching TRBD1. In germline, CDR1 is SGHAT, CDR2 FQNNGV. This CDR3 spans 14 amino acids. Trimming took 4 bases from V and 8 from J; bases not matched to a gene: 8. CDR3 sequence reads: CASSSNRGPHEQFF. DNA for the CDR3: TGTGCCAGCAGCTCCAACAGGGGCCCCCATGAGCAGTTCTTC.

In its sample, this clonotype was seen a few times. The chain uses TRBV7-9 and TRBJ1-4, with D possibly matching TRBD1 (6 bases). The CDR3 length is 14 residues. Germline CDR1 SEHNR, CDR2 FQNEAQ (reference sequence). V was shortened by 5 bases and J by 5 bases, with 12 bases between the two germline ends. CDR3 region: CASSEGHQNEKLFF. The CDR3 DNA sequence: TGTGCCAGCAGCGAGGGACACCAGAATGAAAAACTGTTTTTT.

The chain is built from TRBV20-1 and TRBJ2-5, with 8 positions matching TRBD2. Gene TRBJ2-7 matches the end of the DNA better, so the J call may be wrong. The germline V gene encodes CDR1 DFQATT and CDR2 SNEGSKA (reference sequence). The CDR3 extends over 18 amino acids. CDR3 in DNA: TGCAGTGCTAGTGGGGGAGGACGAGCGGGGGCCGAAACCTACGAGCAGTACTTC. Its translation is CSASGGGRAGAETYEQYF.

The sample holds a few counts of this clonotype. The V and J genes are TRBV12-3 or TRBV12-4 and TRBJ2-1; no clear D gene. This CDR3 is 16 amino acids long. Trimming shortened V by 5 bases and J by 0 bases, and 14 bases separated the two germline ends. The CDR3 DNA reads as TGTGCCAGCAGTCTCCGTTTACGTAGCTCCTACAATGAGCAGTTCTTC. As protein: CASSLRLRSSYNEQFF.

This clonotype has ten or more counts. The chain joins TRBV7-2 to TRBJ1-1; D is uncertain. The CDR3 has 15 amino acids. Between the trimmed V and J ends, which lost 6 bases and 1 base, there was a span of 15 bases. Germline-derived CDR1 and CDR2 are SGHTA and FQGNSA. The CDR3 region is CASRTGPRSNTEAFF. The DNA of the CDR3 is TGTGCCAGCAGAACCGGGCCGCGTTCGAACACTGAAGCTTTCTTT. The full variable domain, in which reference TRBV7-2 and TRBJ1-1 provide the parts outside the CDR3, is GAGVSQSPSNKVTEKGKDVELRCDPISGHTALYWYRQSLGQGLEFLIYFQGNSAPDKSGLPSDRFSAERTGGSVSTLTIQRTQQEDSAVYLCASRTGPRSNTEAFFGQGTRLTVV.

About this clonotype: Germline is not matched at one junction end, which may reflect a read error. The V gene is TRBV5-1, the J gene TRBJ1-6; D not resolved. The germline CDR1 and CDR2 sequences are SGHRS and YFSETQ. The CDR3 contains 13 residues. For the CDR3, the DNA is TGCGCCGGCAGCCCGGTTGGAAATTCACCCCTCCACTTT. Encoded protein: CAGSPVGNSPLHF. The full variable domain, with the rest looked up from reference TRBV5-1 and TRBJ1-6, is KAGVTQTPRYLIKTRGQQVTLSCSPISGHRSVSWYQQTPGQGLQFLFEYFSETQRNKGNFPGRFSGRQFSNSRSEMNVSTLELGDSALYLCAGSPVGNSPLHFGNGTRLTVT.

V gene TRBV11-3 combines with J gene TRBJ2-3; D perhaps matches TRBD1 (5 bases). The V and J ends lost 1 base and 2 bases respectively, with 10 bases between them. The V gene's germline CDR1 is SGHNT and CDR2 YENEEA. The CDR3 runs to 15 residues. This CDR3 is CASSLGQQVTDTQYF. The CDR3 nucleotides are TGTGCCAGCAGCTTAGGGCAACAGGTCACAGATACGCAGTATTTT.

This clonotype has just one count. The rearrangement uses TRBV7-2 and TRBJ2-3; TRBD2 matches 9 bases. The CDR3 runs to 16 residues. The J segment lost 1 base and the V segment lost 4 bases, leaving 6 bases of the junction unmatched. Germline-derived CDR1 and CDR2 are SGHTA and FQGNSA. The CDR3 protein is CASSSLAGTGTDTQYF. The CDR3 DNA reads as TGTGCCAGCAGCTCTCTAGCGGGGACTGGCACAGATACGCAGTATTTT.

This clonotype was seen a handful of times. CDR3 sequence: CSARDQRTSAETQYF. The CDR3 nucleotides read TGCAGTGCTAGAGATCAGAGGACTAGCGCAGAGACCCAGTACTTC. The chain couples TRBV20-1 to TRBJ2-5; 9 positions match TRBD2. This CDR3 contains 15 residues. Germline V CDR1 and CDR2: DFQATT, SNEGSKA (reference sequence). The junction had 6 bases not matched to a gene; V was cut back by 0 bases and J by 4 bases.

This clonotype was recorded a few times. The chain combines TRBV3-1 with TRBJ2-3; D call uncertain. The length of the CDR3 is 15 residues. Germline CDR1 reads LGHDT; CDR2 reads YNNKEL (reference sequence). The ends were cut back, 2 bases at V and 2 bases at J, with 11 bases in the middle. CDR3 DNA: TGTGCCAGCAGCCAACCGGGTATTCTCACAGATACGCAGTATTTT. The encoded protein is CASSQPGILTDTQYF.

This clonotype was observed a handful of times. V and J are TRBV11-2 and TRBJ1-2; D is unresolved. In germline, CDR1 is SGHAT, CDR2 FQNNGV. The CDR3 is 12 residues long. Trimming shortened V by 5 bases and J by 6 bases, and 10 bases separated the two germline ends. The CDR3 region is CASSHRGDGYTF. CDR3 nucleotide sequence: TGTGCCAGCAGCCATCGGGGTGATGGCTACACCTTC. The full variable domain, with the rest looked up from reference TRBV11-2 and TRBJ1-2, is EAGVAQSPRYKIIEKRQSVAFWCNPISGHATLYWYQQILGQGPKLLIQFQNNGVVDDSQLPKDRFSAERLKGVDSTLKIQPAKLEDSAVYLCASSHRGDGYTFGSGTRLTVV.